Listed here are 20 T cell receptor beta chains from one sample, sequenced in a study of shared clonotypes between healthy human individuals. Some clones are missing from TCRdb's copy, which holds only in-frame ones; the method was immunoSEQ multiplex PCR. The sample lists a few million clones; over 85% were seen once. Sequencing was carried out using naive CD4+ T cells sorted from blood. The subset denotes: CD45RA+ positively selected. These receptors were taken from a young man in good health.

V gene TRBV5-6 combines with J gene TRBJ1-5; no definite D call. Per the germline V gene, CDR1 is SGHDT and CDR2 is YYEEEE. This CDR3 has 17 amino acids. Trimming stripped 0 bases from V and 1 base from J, with 14 bases between. DNA for the CDR3: TGTGCCAGCAGCTTGGCTGGTGTGACACCAAGCAATCAGCCCCAGCATTTT. Its protein product is CASSLAGVTPSNQPQHF.

The chain is built from TRBV4-1 and TRBJ2-1; 7 bases line up with TRBD2. The CDR3 contains 17 residues. J lost 2 bases, V lost 1 base, and 8 bases had no gene match. CDR1 and CDR2 (germline): MGHRA, YSYEKL. The CDR3 nucleotides are TGCGCCAGCAGCCAAGGGCTATTGGGAGGGCCCTACAATGAGCAGTTCTTC. Its protein is CASSQGLLGGPYNEQFF.

This chain connects TRBV11-3 to TRBJ1-1, with D possibly being TRBD1 (5 bases). From germline, CDR1 is SGHNT and CDR2 YENEEA. This CDR3 is 13 amino acids long. Deletions cut 4 bases from V and 1 base from J, with 7 bases between. This CDR3 reads CASSWGENTEAFF. DNA for the CDR3: TGTGCCAGCAGCTGGGGGGAGAACACTGAAGCTTTCTTT.

The chain is built from TRBV19 and TRBJ2-7; D is perhaps TRBD1 (5 bases). Germline V lookup: CDR1 LNHDA, CDR2 SQIVND (reference sequence). The CDR3 contains 14 residues. The V end was cut by 7 bases, the J end by 0 bases, with 13 bases between. CDR3: CASTPDIFSYEQYF. CDR3 DNA: TGTGCCAGTACTCCGGACATTTTCTCCTACGAGCAGTACTTC.

V usage is TRBV30 and J usage is TRBJ1-1; a possible D gene is TRBD1 (5 bases). The CDR3 spans 13 residues. With 5 bases removed from V and 11 bases from J, the gap between germline ends came to 21 bases. Germline CDR1 and CDR2: GTSNPN and SVGIG (reference sequence). Written as DNA, the CDR3 is TGTGCCTGGCAAATCGACAGATATCTGGGCGCTTTCTTT. It is translated as CAWQIDRYLGAFF.

As for this clone: Other DNA sequences within the sample encode an identical CDR3. The gene calls are TRBV5-1 and TRBJ1-5; D unclear. Trimming took off 0 bases at V and 2 bases at J, with 9 bases between the two ends. Germline CDR1 is SGHRS and CDR2 is YFSETQ. The CDR3 loop spans 15 amino acids. The CDR3 is CASSLDSGGNQPQHF. The CDR3 DNA sequence: TGCGCCAGCAGCTTGGATTCCGGAGGCAATCAGCCCCAGCATTTT.

The rearrangement joins TRBV7-9 to TRBJ2-1; D is ambiguous. The CDR3 sequence is 16 residues long. V lost 5 bases and J 6 bases, leaving 20 bases between the germline ends. Germline-derived CDR1 and CDR2 are SEHNR and FQNEAQ (reference sequence). The CDR3 nucleotides read TGTGCCAGCAGCCCGCTCGGCAACCCAGGAAGCAATGAGCAGTTCTTC. Encoded protein: CASSPLGNPGSNEQFF.

The V gene is TRBV5-1, the J gene TRBJ2-7, with D maybe TRBD2 (6 bases). This CDR3 has 14 amino acids. Between the trimmed V and J ends, which lost 4 bases and 4 bases, there was a span of 15 bases. Germline-derived CDR1 and CDR2 are SGHRS and YFSETQ. CDR3 bases: TGCGCCAGCAGCATTGAGGGACTCATATACGAGCAGTACTTC. It codes for CASSIEGLIYEQYF.

To note about this clone: Other DNA sequences within the sample encode an identical CDR3. The chain is built from TRBV5-4 and TRBJ2-7; tentative D call: TRBD1 (5 bases). The CDR3 spans 14 residues. V was pared by 0 bases and J by 0 bases, with 7 bases between. CDR1 SGHNT and CDR2 YYREEE come from the germline V gene (reference sequence). The CDR3 nucleotides are TGTGCCAGCAGCTTGGGGCAGGGCTCCTACGAGCAGTACTTC. Translated: CASSLGQGSYEQYF.

The chain links TRBV5-4 to TRBJ2-4; the match to TRBD1 covers 7 bases. The CDR3 length is 14 residues. Germline CDR1 and CDR2: SGHNT and YYREEE (reference sequence). The ends lost 4 bases at V and 3 bases at J; junction bases unmatched: 4. CDR3 DNA: TGTGCCAGCAGCCCACAGGGGCTCAAAAACATTCAGTACTTC. Translated, it gives CASSPQGLKNIQYF.

This chain links TRBV5-4 with TRBJ2-7, with 11 bases lining up with TRBD2. Losses at the gene ends were 4 bases for V and 4 bases for J; bases not matched to a gene: 10. CDR3 size: 16 residues. Germline CDR1 SGHNT, CDR2 YYREEE (reference sequence). The DNA for the CDR3 is TGTGCCAGCAGCGTGGGTTCTAGCGGGGGGTATTACGAGCAGTACTTC. This translates into CASSVGSSGGYYEQYF.

The chain employs TRBV5-1 and TRBJ2-1; weak D call: TRBD2 (5 bases). CDR1 and CDR2 from the germline V gene are SGHRS and YFSETQ. Trimming cost V 0 bases and J 3 bases, with 16 bases left between them. The length of the CDR3 is 17 residues. The CDR3 DNA is TGCGCCAGCAGCTTGGCGAAAGACTACTCCGGCTACAATGAGCAGTTCTTC. Translated: CASSLAKDYSGYNEQFF.

CDR3 nucleotides: TGTGCCAGCTCACCCGGGACCGCGAAGCATTTT. Its translation: CASSPGTAKHF. The chain joins TRBV18 to TRBJ1-5; D perhaps matches TRBD1 (5 bases). This CDR3 comprises 11 residues. The V gene lost 3 bases and the J gene lost 14 bases, with 11 bases spanning the gap. Germline V lookup: CDR1 KGHSH, CDR2 LQKENI.

The J gene is TRBJ2-7, the V gene TRBV7-2; TRBD1 matches 8 bases. The CDR3 sequence is 15 residues long. J gave up 3 bases and V 1 base, and 5 bases lay outside the gene matches. The V gene's germline CDR1 is SGHTA and CDR2 FQGNSA. The CDR3 here is CASSLGTGTGYEQYF. CDR3 nucleotides: TGTGCCAGCAGCTTAGGGACAGGGACAGGCTACGAGCAGTACTTC.

V usage is TRBV7-6 and J usage is TRBJ1-1; tentatively, D is TRBD1 (5 bases). The CDR3 totals 13 residues. V dropped 1 base and J dropped 4 bases, with 7 bases sitting between them. Germline CDR1 is SGHVS and CDR2 is FNYEAQ. The CDR3 reads CASSLVGATEAFF. CDR3 nucleotides: TGTGCCAGCAGCTTAGTAGGGGCCACTGAAGCTTTCTTT.

V is TRBV5-1 and J is TRBJ1-1; D is unclear. CDR1 SGHRS and CDR2 YFSETQ come from the germline V gene. The V gene lost 0 bases and the J gene lost 9 bases, with 9 bases spanning the gap. The CDR3 contains 12 residues. The CDR3 is CASSLEPGQAFF. The CDR3 region has the DNA TGCGCCAGCAGCTTGGAACCCGGGCAAGCTTTCTTT.

This clone was detected only a few times. This chain links TRBV28 with TRBJ1-2, with D uncertain. The germline V and J ends were trimmed by 2 bases and 2 bases, with 12 bases remaining between them. The CDR3 loop spans 15 amino acids. CDR1 is MDHEN and CDR2 is SYDVKM in the germline V gene. The CDR3 here is CASSLINSANYGYTF. The CDR3 DNA is TGTGCCAGCAGTTTAATCAACAGTGCAAACTATGGCTACACCTTC.

This sequence joins TRBV30 and TRBJ2-7; 7 nucleotides align to TRBD1. V lost 6 bases to trimming and J lost 5 bases; unmatched junction nucleotides: 7. Per the germline V gene, CDR1 is GTSNPN and CDR2 is SVGIG (reference sequence). This CDR3 contains 12 residues. CDR3 loop: CACRGPGNEQYF. CDR3 sequence (DNA): TGTGCCTGTAGGGGGCCAGGTAACGAGCAGTACTTC.

V usage is TRBV18 and J usage is TRBJ2-3; tentatively, D is TRBD2 (5 bases). V was cut by 0 bases and J by 4 bases, with 11 bases left in between. Germline V CDR1 and CDR2: KGHSH, LQKENI. The CDR3 contains 15 residues. The DNA for the CDR3 is TGTGCCAGCTCACCACCGACTATCCCTTCAGATACGCAGTATTTT. Protein sequence: CASSPPTIPSDTQYF.

Note on this clone: Other nucleotide sequences in the sample specify the same CDR3. The chain employs TRBV7-9 and TRBJ1-4; TRBD1 matches at 8 bases. The CDR3 runs to 15 residues. In germline, CDR1 is SEHNR, CDR2 FQNEAQ (reference sequence). Trimming removed 5 bases from V and 0 bases from J; junction bases left unmatched: 2. CDR3 DNA: TGTGCCAGCAGCAGGGGACAGGCAACTAATGAAAAACTGTTTTTT. It yields the protein CASSRGQATNEKLFF.